This TCR beta chain was recorded in a study of blood T cell repertoires in COVID-19. Overall study: The United States, Italy and Spain were the sources of the acute and convalescent COVID-19 samples.

In the authors' workflow: Reference gene primer amplification yielded estimated nucleated cell counts. Libraries were prepared by immunoSEQ multiplex PCR; TCRdb keeps only in-frame clonotypes and omits some of them. V, J and clone size reflect that table, while D and trimming were determined from the DNA. This table has around 70,000 clones, roughly 76% appearing once. CDR1 and CDR2 (germline): MDHEN, SYDVKM. Trimming stripped 6 bases from V and 4 bases from J, with 22 bases between. The CDR3 contains 17 residues. J is TRBJ2-4 and V is TRBV28, with a tentative D call TRBD2 (6 bases). The material sequenced was peripheral blood. The TCR originated in a woman in her 70s with acute or convalescent COVID-19. CDR3 in amino acids: CASRRFRDSPWKNIQYF. Written as DNA, the CDR3 is TGTGCCAGCAGGCGCTTCCGGGACTCGCCCTGGAAAAACATTCAGTACTTC.